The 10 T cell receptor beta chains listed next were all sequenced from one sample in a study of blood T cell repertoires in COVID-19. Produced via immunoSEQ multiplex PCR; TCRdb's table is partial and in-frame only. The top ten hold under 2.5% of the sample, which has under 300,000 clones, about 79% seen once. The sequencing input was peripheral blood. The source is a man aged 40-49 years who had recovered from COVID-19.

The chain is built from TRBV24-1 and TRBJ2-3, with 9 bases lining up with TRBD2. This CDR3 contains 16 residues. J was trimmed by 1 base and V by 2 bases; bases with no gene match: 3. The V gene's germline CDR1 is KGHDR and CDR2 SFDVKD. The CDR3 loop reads CATSDWTSVGTDTQYF. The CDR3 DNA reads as TGTGCCACCAGTGATTGGACTAGCGTCGGCACAGATACGCAGTATTTT.

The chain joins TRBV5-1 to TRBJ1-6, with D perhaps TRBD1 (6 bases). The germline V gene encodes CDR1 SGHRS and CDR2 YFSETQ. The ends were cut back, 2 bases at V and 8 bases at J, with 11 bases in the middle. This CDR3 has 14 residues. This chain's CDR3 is CASSLIRGDSPLHF. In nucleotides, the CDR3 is TGCGCCAGCAGCTTAATCAGGGGTGATTCACCCCTCCACTTT. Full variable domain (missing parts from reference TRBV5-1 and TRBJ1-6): KAGVTQTPRYLIKTRGQQVTLSCSPISGHRSVSWYQQTPGQGLQFLFEYFSETQRNKGNFPGRFSGRQFSNSRSEMNVSTLELGDSALYLCASSLIRGDSPLHFGNGTRLTVT.

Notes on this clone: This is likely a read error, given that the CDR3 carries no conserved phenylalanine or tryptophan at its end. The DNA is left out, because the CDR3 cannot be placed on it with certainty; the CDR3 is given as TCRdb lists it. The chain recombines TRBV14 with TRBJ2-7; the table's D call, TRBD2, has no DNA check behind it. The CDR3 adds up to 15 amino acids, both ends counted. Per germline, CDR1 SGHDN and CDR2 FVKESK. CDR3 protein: CASSQQPGLAGLGLI.

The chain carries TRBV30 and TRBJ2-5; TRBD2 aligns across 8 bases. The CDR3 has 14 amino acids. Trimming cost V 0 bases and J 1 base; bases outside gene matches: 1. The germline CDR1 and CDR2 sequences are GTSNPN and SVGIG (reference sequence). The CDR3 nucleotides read TGTGCCTGGAGTGTGGCGGGGGGCCAAGAGACCCAGTACTTC. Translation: CAWSVAGGQETQYF. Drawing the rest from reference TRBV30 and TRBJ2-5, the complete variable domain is SQTIHQWPATLVQPVGSPLSLECTVEGTSNPNLYWYRQAAGRGLQLLFYSVGIGQISSEVPQNLSASRPQDRQFILSSKKLLLSDSGFYLCAWSVAGGQETQYFGPGTRLLVL.

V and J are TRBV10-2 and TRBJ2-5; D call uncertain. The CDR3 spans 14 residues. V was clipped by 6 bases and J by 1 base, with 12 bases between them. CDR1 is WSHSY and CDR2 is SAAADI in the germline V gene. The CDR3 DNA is TGCGCCAGCAGGGCTTACTACCTCCAAGAGACCCAGTACTTC. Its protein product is CASRAYYLQETQYF.

CDR3 protein: CASSESGDNQPQHF. Here the CDR3 DNA reads TGTGCCAGCAGTGAGTCCGGGGACAATCAGCCCCAGCATTTT. The chain employs TRBV6-4 and TRBJ1-5; D remains unclear. The CDR3 runs to 14 residues. Germline CDR1 reads MRHNA; CDR2 reads SNTAGT. V lost 3 bases and J 3 bases, leaving 9 bases between the germline ends.

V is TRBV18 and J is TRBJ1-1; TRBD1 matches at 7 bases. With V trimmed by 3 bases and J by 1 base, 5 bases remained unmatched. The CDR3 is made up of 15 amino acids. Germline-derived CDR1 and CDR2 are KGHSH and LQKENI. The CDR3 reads CASSPIQGSNTEAFF. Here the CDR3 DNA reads TGTGCCAGCTCACCGATACAGGGGTCGAACACTGAAGCTTTCTTT.

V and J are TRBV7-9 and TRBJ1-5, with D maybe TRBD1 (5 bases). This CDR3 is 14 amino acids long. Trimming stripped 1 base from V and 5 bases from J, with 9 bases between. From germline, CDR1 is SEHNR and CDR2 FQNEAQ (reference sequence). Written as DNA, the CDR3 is TGTGCCAGCAGCTTAGGGTGGGGGGATCAGCCCCAGCATTTT. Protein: CASSLGWGDQPQHF.

CDR3 coding DNA: TGTGCCAGTAGTGCCGGGACAGGGGACGAAAAACTGTTTTTT. The encoded protein is CASSAGTGDEKLFF. V and J are TRBV19 and TRBJ1-4, with 10 nucleotides matching TRBD1. Germline V gives CDR1 LNHDA, CDR2 SQIVND (reference sequence). With 5 bases clipped from V and 8 bases from J, the junction kept 5 bases outside the gene matches. CDR3 length: 14 residues.

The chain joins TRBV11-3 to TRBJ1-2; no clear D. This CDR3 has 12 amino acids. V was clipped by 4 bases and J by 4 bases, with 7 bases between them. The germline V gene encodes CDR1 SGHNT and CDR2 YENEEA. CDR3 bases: TGTGCCAGCAGCTCTGACACCTATGGCTACACCTTC. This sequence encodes CASSSDTYGYTF.